A selection of T cell receptor beta chains follows, all from one sample in a study of T cells in Graves' hyperthyroidism and ophthalmopathy. TCRdb reanalysed the multiplex PCR reads using MiXCR and keeps one entry per CDR3 protein. The sample has 500,000 to 600,000 distinct CDR3 sequences; 20% are singletons. Source material: blood. The receptors were gathered from a man in his forties with Graves' ophthalmopathy. Each CDR3 is given with its conserved first and last residue. D genes are given only for firm matches. Part of the rows lack a size; the others show once, few, many or a class for expanded clones.

clone size,CDR3 length,D gene,V gene,J gene,CDR3 DNA,CDR3 protein
many,15,TRBD2,TRBV6-1,TRBJ2-3,TGTGCCAGCAGTGAGCAAGCGGGGGCCACAGATACGCAGTATTTT,CASSEQAGATDTQYF
-,17,TRBD2,TRBV6-2/TRBV6-3,TRBJ2-1,TGTGCCAGCAGTTCCCTGACTAGCGGGAGGGCCTACAATGAGCAGTTCTTC,CASSSLTSGRAYNEQFF
many,11,-,TRBV29-1,TRBJ2-1,TGCAGCGTTCCGGACTTACATGAGCAGTTCTTC,CSVPDLHEQFF
few,11,-,TRBV27,TRBJ2-7,TGTGCCACCAGAGGGGCCTACGAGCAGTACTTC,CATRGAYEQYF
many,13,TRBD1,TRBV19,TRBJ2-7,TGTGCCAGCAGACAGGGCGCATCCTACGAGCAGTACTTC,CASRQGASYEQYF
-,17,TRBD2,TRBV6-2/TRBV6-3,TRBJ2-4,TGTGCCAGCAGTTACCCCCGGACTAGCAACAGAAAAAACATTCAGTACTTC,CASSYPRTSNRKNIQYF
-,15,-,TRBV9,TRBJ2-5,TGTGCCAGCAGCGTAGCCGGGCAAATACAAGAGACCCAGTACTTC,CASSVAGQIQETQYF
few,16,TRBD2,TRBV19,TRBJ2-1,TGTGCCAGTAGTATAGGAGTGAGCGGGATCCACAATGAGCAGTTCTTC,CASSIGVSGIHNEQFF
-,12,TRBD1,TRBV6-1,TRBJ1-1,TGTGCCAGCAGCCCACAGGGGACGAGAACTTTCTTT,CASSPQGTRTFF
-,17,-,TRBV24-1,TRBJ2-5,TGTGCCACCAGTGATGGGTGGGCAGCCGCCGGGCAAGAGACCCAGTACTTC,CATSDGWAAAGQETQYF
many,16,-,TRBV28,TRBJ1-4,TGTGCCAGCAGTCCCCCTGGGGGGTTGGCTAATGAAAAACTGTTTTTT,CASSPPGGLANEKLFF
-,13,-,TRBV19,TRBJ1-2,TGTGCCAGCGAACCGGGACCGCTTTTGGGCTACACCTTC,CASEPGPLLGYTF
-,16,-,TRBV7-9,TRBJ2-6,TGTGCCAGCAGCCCACTGGGACCTTCTGGGGCCAACGTCCTGACTTTC,CASSPLGPSGANVLTF
many,16,TRBD2,TRBV5-1,TRBJ2-1,TGCGCCAGCAGCTGGACTAGCGGGAGGACTTACAATGAGCAGTTCTTC,CASSWTSGRTYNEQFF
-,12,-,TRBV10-3,TRBJ2-1,TGTGCCATCAGTGGCGTCCCCCCAGGACAGTTCTTC,CAISGVPPGQFF
-,17,TRBD1,TRBV6-1,TRBJ2-6,TGTGCCAGCAGTTCTGGGACAGGGCTATCTGGGGCCAACGTCCTGACTTTC,CASSSGTGLSGANVLTF
many,13,-,TRBV12-3/TRBV12-4,TRBJ1-1,TGTGCCAGCAGTCCGGGGCTCGACACTGAAGCTTTCTTT,CASSPGLDTEAFF
-,14,-,TRBV2,TRBJ2-2,TGTGCCAGCATCCTAGAAGAGAACACCGGGGAGCTGTTTTTT,CASILEENTGELFF
-,13,-,TRBV29-1,TRBJ2-7,TGCAGCGCCGGGCACAGCCCTTCCTACGAGCAGTACTTC,CSAGHSPSYEQYF
-,16,-,TRBV3-1,TRBJ2-5,TGTGCCAGCAGCCAACATGGGGGGGGGCGGAGAGAGACCCAGTACTTC,CASSQHGGGRRETQYF
-,15,TRBD1,TRBV10-3,TRBJ1-5,TGTGCCATCAGTGGGTTACAGGGGGCAGGTCAGCCCCAGCATTTT,CAISGLQGAGQPQHF
-,16,-,TRBV28,TRBJ1-1,TGTGCCAGCAGTTTGGGGGAGTGGGGGGGGAACACTGAAGCTTTCTTT,CASSLGEWGGNTEAFF
-,13,-,TRBV6-1,TRBJ2-2,TGTGCCAGCAACGGGGGCAACACCGGGGAGCTGTTTTTT,CASNGGNTGELFF
few,17,-,TRBV30,TRBJ1-6,TGTGCCTGGAGTGTAGCCCGGACGGGCTCCTATAATTCACCCCTCCACTTT,CAWSVARTGSYNSPLHF
-,13,-,TRBV7-3,TRBJ1-1,TGTGCCAGCAGCGCGTCGGGGGGCCCTGAAGCTTTCTTT,CASSASGGPEAFF
-,15,-,TRBV5-5,TRBJ2-7,TGTGCCAGCAGCTCGGCGGTCTCTTCGCCCTACGAGCAGTACTTC,CASSSAVSSPYEQYF
-,13,-,TRBV30,TRBJ2-7,TGTGCCTGGAGTCCCGACCCAACCTACGAGCAGTACTTC,CAWSPDPTYEQYF
-,13,-,TRBV20-1,TRBJ1-5,TGCAGTGCTAAAACGGGGGTAGGTCAGCCCCAGCATTTT,CSAKTGVGQPQHF
-,14,-,TRBV9,TRBJ2-5,TGTGCCAGCAGCCAGGCCGGTCTACAAGAGACCCAGTACTTC,CASSQAGLQETQYF
few,12,-,TRBV10-3,TRBJ1-1,TGTGCCAGCCTGGACGGCTACACTGAAGCTTTCTTT,CASLDGYTEAFF
few,15,-,TRBV9,TRBJ2-3,TGTGCCAGCAGCGTAGGCGGGGGCCCTCAAGATACGCAGTATTTT,CASSVGGGPQDTQYF
many,17,TRBD2,TRBV11-2,TRBJ2-5,TGTGCCAGCAGCTTGGCTAGCGGGGGCCCTCCTGGAGAGACCCAGTACTTC,CASSLASGGPPGETQYF
-,16,-,TRBV4-2,TRBJ2-4,TGTGCCAGCAGCCAGACCCCCTCTGTCGCGGGGAACATTCAGTACTTC,CASSQTPSVAGNIQYF
-,12,-,TRBV6-1,TRBJ2-1,TGTGCCAGCGAGGGAACTAGGAATGAGCAGTTCTTC,CASEGTRNEQFF
many,12,-,TRBV2,TRBJ2-7,TGTGCCAGCAGTGAGGACTACTACGAGCAGTACTTC,CASSEDYYEQYF
-,16,TRBD2,TRBV2,TRBJ2-3,TGTGCCAGCAGGGATCGGGGGGGACTAGCGGGAGATACGCAGTATTTT,CASRDRGGLAGDTQYF
-,16,TRBD1,TRBV5-1,TRBJ2-3,TGCGCCAGCAGCTTGGCGGGGACAGGAGGAAGTGGTACGCAGTATTTT,CASSLAGTGGSGTQYF
many,13,TRBD2,TRBV12-3/TRBV12-4,TRBJ2-1,TGTGCCAGCAGTTTAGGGCCTGGGACTACGCAGTTCTTC,CASSLGPGTTQFF
many,17,-,TRBV7-8,TRBJ2-3,TGTGCCAGCAGCCTCCGGACTTCCCGCGGTGGCACAGATACGCAGTATTTT,CASSLRTSRGGTDTQYF
few,14,-,TRBV25-1,TRBJ1-6,TGTGCCAGCAGTGAGGGAGTTTATAATTCACCCCTCCACTTT,CASSEGVYNSPLHF
many,14,TRBD2,TRBV27,TRBJ2-1,TGTGCCAGCAGCCTAGCGGGAGACCTCACGGAGCAGTTCTTC,CASSLAGDLTEQFF